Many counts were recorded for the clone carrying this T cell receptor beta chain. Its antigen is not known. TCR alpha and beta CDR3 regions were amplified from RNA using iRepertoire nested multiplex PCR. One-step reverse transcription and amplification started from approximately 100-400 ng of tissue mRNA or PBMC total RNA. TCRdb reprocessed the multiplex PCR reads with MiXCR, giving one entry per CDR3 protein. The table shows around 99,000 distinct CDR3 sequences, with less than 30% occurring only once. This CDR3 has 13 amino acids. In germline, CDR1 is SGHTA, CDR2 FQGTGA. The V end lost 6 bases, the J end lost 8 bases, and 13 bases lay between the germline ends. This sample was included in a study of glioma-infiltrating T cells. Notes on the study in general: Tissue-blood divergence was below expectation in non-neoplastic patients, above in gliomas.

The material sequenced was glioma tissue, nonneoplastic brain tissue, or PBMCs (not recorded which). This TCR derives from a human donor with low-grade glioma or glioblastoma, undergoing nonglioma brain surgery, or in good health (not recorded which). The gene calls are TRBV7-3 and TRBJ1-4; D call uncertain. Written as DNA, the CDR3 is TGTGCCAGCAGTTCTCCGGGCGGGGAAAAACTGTTTTTT. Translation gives CASSSPGGEKLFF. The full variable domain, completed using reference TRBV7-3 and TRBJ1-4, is GAGVSQTPSNKVTEKGKYVELRCDPISGHTALYWYRQSLGQGPEFLIYFQGTGAADDSGLPNDRFFAVRPEGSVSTLKIQRTERGDSAVYLCASSSPGGEKLFFGSGTQLSVL.